The rows below give T cell receptor beta chains drawn from one sample of a study of T cell repertoires in aging, cancer and after chemotherapy. One entry per CDR3 protein results from TCRdb running MiXCR on the multiplex PCR reads. The data contain 2,000 or so distinct CDR3 sequences, about 32% of them singletons. Sequenced sample: blood. The origin of the receptors is a human donor with a solid tumor. CDR3s leave out the opening cysteine and the closing phenylalanine or tryptophan. Each record gives: clone size, J gene, V gene, CDR3 protein. Rows may omit the clone size; those that give it use once, few, many or a size class.

>medium-sized|TRBJ1-2|TRBV19
ASTERRFGYT
>NA|TRBJ2-1|TRBV7-2
SSRLGGLAYNEQF
>NA|TRBJ2-5|TRBV20-1
SAPVSGRVSETQY
>NA|TRBJ2-1|TRBV19
ASSVDSNPTKYSYNEQF
>few|TRBJ2-7|TRBV12-3/TRBV12-4
ASSLADRVHEQY
>few|TRBJ2-7|TRBV11-3
ASSLNQGHEQY
>NA|TRBJ2-1|TRBV21-1
ASSKGLPSYNEQF
>few|TRBJ1-5|TRBV7-2
ASSLEYGYNQPQH
>few|TRBJ2-7|TRBV10-3
AISGLAGGTEQY
>few|TRBJ2-1|TRBV15
ATSRAGTGNNEQF
>large|TRBJ2-4|TRBV7-2
ASSSHRDRGINIQY
>NA|TRBJ1-1|TRBV11-2
ASSLILRGEAF
>NA|TRBJ2-7|TRBV6-6
ASSYAGRGLAGVNHEQY
>NA|TRBJ2-1|TRBV7-2
ASSLAVGRRGNEQF
>NA|TRBJ1-2|TRBV12-3/TRBV12-4
ASSGPGGGYT
>NA|TRBJ2-7|TRBV4-3
ASSLGLAGGPNYEQY
>NA|TRBJ2-5|TRBV6-1
ASRALRTETQY
>few|TRBJ2-7|TRBV6-2/TRBV6-3
ASRRRSSYEQY
>few|TRBJ1-1|TRBV12-3/TRBV12-4
ASSPNRASEAF
>NA|TRBJ2-2|TRBV6-5
AISEQRTNTGELF
>large|TRBJ1-2|TRBV19
ASSKQGSRYGYT
>once|TRBJ2-7|TRBV18
ASSRDRGDHEQY
>NA|TRBJ2-7|TRBV5-6
ASSLGQVSYEQY
>few|TRBJ2-1|TRBV25-1
ASNKGSGLADANEQF
>NA|TRBJ2-3|TRBV7-2
ASSLVGRTTGADTQY
>NA|TRBJ1-5|TRBV19
ASSISKGSANQPQH